This entry is about one T cell receptor (beta chain). No cognate antigen has been identified for it. Base qualities are not at hand, and no much larger clone is one base apart. TCRbeta CDR3 regions were amplified from genomic DNA using the immunoSEQ Assay, a bias-controlled multiplex PCR. Per the authors' processing: Within the assay, amplification of reference gene primers was used to estimate how many nucleated cells each sample contained. To quantify the absolute abundance of each unique TCRbeta CDR3 rearrangement, sequence reads were collapsed and filtered. Productive Simpson clonality was computed per sample as the square root of Simpson's diversity index over productive rearrangements. TCRdb mirrors the immuneACCESS table, restricted to in-frame sequences. Some clones are absent from its copies; in checked studies, under half trace to an unresolved V gene, and the reason for the others is unknown. The V and J calls and clone size come from that table; D and trimming were worked out from the DNA. This sample has hundreds of thousands of clones in its table, and around 89% of those were observed once. The ten biggest clones cover under 0.3% of the sample.

The sample is drawn from a study of blood T cell repertoires in COVID-19 (dated by TCRdb to between 2020 and 2021). General notes on the study: Collaborator samples came from the United States, Italy and Spain and covered acute and convalescent phases of COVID-19. Where available, HLA class I and class II types were taken from metadata supplied by the sample provider and were not determined by assay-based typing. Samples came from the ongoing ImmuneRACE study (first 160 participants) plus 1,254 subjects from 6 global collaborators. Sample metadata almost always included a de-identified subject ID, COVID-19 status, age in years and sex. The material from the prospective study consisted of cDNA or gDNA derived from T cells, B-cell-depleted T cells, or PBMCs. The repertoires were released in a freely available public database intended as a resource for research on the immune response to SARS-CoV-2. The dataset comprised deeply sampled blood TCRbeta repertoires from subjects exposed to, actively infected with, or recovered from COVID-19.

Including the terminal cysteine and phenylalanine, the CDR3 comprises 17 residues. The only DNA kept is the CDR3, 51 bases in frame from the first base. The germline V gene specifies SGDLS as CDR1 and YYNGEE as CDR2. The germline ends are 18 bases apart after V is trimmed by 3 bases and J by 2 bases. Paper-wide results and their limitations: Clinical and demographic metadata were provided uncurated, with the amount varying by source and participant.

Collaborating institutions collected whole blood in K2EDTA tubes following their own protocols. Collaborator samples were shipped for TCRbeta analysis as frozen whole blood, isolated PBMCs, or DNA extracted from either sample type. Input material: peripheral blood. The chain was built from TRBV9 and TRBJ2-1; the D region possibly corresponds to TRBD1 (6 bases align). The receptor comes from a woman aged 18-35 years with acute or convalescent COVID-19. The DNA is TGTGCCAGCAGCGCAGCAATTACAGGGACAACCTACAATGAGCAGTTCTTC. This sequence encodes CASSAAITGTTYNEQFF.